Listed below are T cell receptor beta chains from one sample, sequenced in a study of T cell responses to AZD1222 COVID-19 vaccine. The repertoire was sequenced with immunoSEQ multiplex PCR; TCRdb's copy has only in-frame clones and lacks some. Counted here are 160,000 or so clones, about 91% occurring once; the ten biggest clones make up approximately 1.1%. Specimen: peripheral blood, collected 28 days after the second AZD1222 dose. The receptors shown here come from an adult who received the AZD1222 COVID-19 vaccine. The CDR3 runs from the conserved cysteine through the conserved F or W. Each record gives: J gene, D gene, V gene, clone size, CDR3 protein, CDR3 DNA. D genes are given only for firm matches. The listing skips clone size in some rows; elsewhere it reads once, few, many or a size class.

j_gene: TRBJ2-5
d_gene: NA
v_gene: TRBV7-6
abundance: NA
CDR3aa: CASSPHSRGGTQETQYF
CDR3nt: TGTGCCAGCAGCCCCCACTCCCGGGGTGGGACTCAAGAGACCCAGTACTTC

j_gene: TRBJ2-7
d_gene: TRBD1
v_gene: TRBV7-9
abundance: NA
CDR3aa: CASSLRDREFYEQYF
CDR3nt: TGTGCCAGCAGCCTACGGGACAGGGAGTTCTACGAGCAGTACTTC

j_gene: TRBJ2-7
d_gene: NA
v_gene: TRBV7-2
abundance: NA
CDR3aa: CASSLSLPSGQYF
CDR3nt: TGTGCCAGCAGCTTATCTTTGCCGAGCGGGCAGTACTTC

j_gene: TRBJ1-1
d_gene: TRBD1
v_gene: TRBV4-1
abundance: NA
CDR3aa: CASSRGQGYTEAFF
CDR3nt: TGCGCCAGCAGCCGAGGACAGGGGTACACTGAAGCTTTCTTT

j_gene: TRBJ2-7
d_gene: NA
v_gene: TRBV5-6
abundance: NA
CDR3aa: CASSLGGSLSYEQYF
CDR3nt: TGTGCCAGCAGCTTGGGGGGCAGCCTATCCTACGAGCAGTACTTC

j_gene: TRBJ2-1
d_gene: NA
v_gene: TRBV19
abundance: NA
CDR3aa: CASSIAVNNEQFF
CDR3nt: TGTGCCAGTAGTATAGCCGTAAACAATGAGCAGTTCTTC

j_gene: TRBJ1-1
d_gene: NA
v_gene: TRBV2
abundance: once
CDR3aa: CASSNGVGQGKTEAFF
CDR3nt: TGTGCCAGCAGCAATGGGGTGGGGCAGGGTAAAACTGAAGCTTTCTTT

j_gene: TRBJ2-2
d_gene: NA
v_gene: TRBV6-5
abundance: NA
CDR3aa: CASEGSAGELFF
CDR3nt: TGTGCCAGCGAAGGTTCAGCCGGGGAGCTGTTTTTT

j_gene: TRBJ2-5
d_gene: TRBD2
v_gene: TRBV5-8
abundance: NA
CDR3aa: CASSRGTSGQETQYF
CDR3nt: TGTGCCAGCAGCCGAGGGACTAGCGGACAAGAGACCCAGTACTTC

j_gene: TRBJ1-1
d_gene: NA
v_gene: TRBV9
abundance: NA
CDR3aa: CASSPDSRNTEAFF
CDR3nt: TGTGCCAGCAGCCCCGATTCGAGGAACACTGAAGCTTTCTTT

j_gene: TRBJ1-2
d_gene: NA
v_gene: TRBV6-1
abundance: NA
CDR3aa: CASSEEVRPNYGYTF
CDR3nt: TGTGCCAGCAGTGAAGAAGTAAGACCTAACTATGGCTACACCTTC

j_gene: TRBJ1-2
d_gene: NA
v_gene: TRBV7-9
abundance: NA
CDR3aa: CASNGGTVTPNYGYTF
CDR3nt: TGTGCCAGCAATGGGGGCACAGTCACCCCGAACTATGGCTACACCTTC

j_gene: TRBJ1-1
d_gene: NA
v_gene: TRBV19
abundance: NA
CDR3aa: CASSIGPNTEAFF
CDR3nt: TGTGCCAGTAGTATCGGGCCTAACACTGAAGCTTTCTTT

j_gene: TRBJ2-1
d_gene: NA
v_gene: TRBV19
abundance: NA
CDR3aa: CASSTGLLSYNEQFF
CDR3nt: TGTGCCAGTAGCACGGGACTCCTGTCCTACAATGAGCAGTTCTTC

j_gene: TRBJ1-4
d_gene: NA
v_gene: TRBV7-9
abundance: NA
CDR3aa: CASSLGSTQNEKLFF
CDR3nt: TGTGCCAGCAGCTTAGGTTCGACCCAGAATGAAAAACTGTTTTTT

j_gene: TRBJ2-7
d_gene: NA
v_gene: TRBV12-3/TRBV12-4
abundance: NA
CDR3aa: CASSFSGSHEQYF
CDR3nt: TGTGCCAGCAGTTTCTCGGGGTCCCACGAGCAGTACTTC

j_gene: TRBJ1-1
d_gene: NA
v_gene: TRBV6-5
abundance: NA
CDR3aa: CAHMGHAGNTEAFF
CDR3nt: TGTGCTCACATGGGGCACGCCGGGAACACTGAAGCTTTCTTT

j_gene: TRBJ2-3
d_gene: TRBD1
v_gene: TRBV27
abundance: NA
CDR3aa: CASRRQGASDTQYF
CDR3nt: TGTGCCAGCCGGAGACAGGGGGCTTCAGATACGCAGTATTTT

j_gene: TRBJ1-2
d_gene: NA
v_gene: TRBV7-9
abundance: NA
CDR3aa: CASSLDLTYGYTF
CDR3nt: TGTGCCAGCAGCTTGGACCTAACCTATGGCTACACCTTC

j_gene: TRBJ2-7
d_gene: TRBD1
v_gene: TRBV19
abundance: NA
CDR3aa: CASSTGTGGYEQYF
CDR3nt: TGTGCCAGTAGTACCGGGACAGGGGGATACGAGCAGTACTTC

j_gene: TRBJ1-1
d_gene: NA
v_gene: TRBV12-3/TRBV12-4
abundance: once
CDR3aa: CASSQEQHTEAFF
CDR3nt: TGTGCCAGCAGCCAGGAACAACACACTGAAGCTTTCTTT

j_gene: TRBJ2-7
d_gene: TRBD1
v_gene: TRBV19
abundance: NA
CDR3aa: CASSIDLGTGDHEQYF
CDR3nt: TGTGCCAGTAGTATAGATCTAGGGACAGGGGACCACGAGCAGTACTTC

j_gene: TRBJ2-5
d_gene: TRBD2
v_gene: TRBV9
abundance: once
CDR3aa: CASSVLAGSQETQYF
CDR3nt: TGTGCCAGCAGCGTTCTAGCGGGCTCCCAAGAGACCCAGTACTTC

j_gene: TRBJ1-4
d_gene: NA
v_gene: TRBV4-2
abundance: NA
CDR3aa: CASSQTAATNEKLFF
CDR3nt: TGTGCCAGCAGCCAAACGGCAGCAACTAATGAAAAACTGTTTTTT

j_gene: TRBJ1-4
d_gene: TRBD1
v_gene: TRBV9
abundance: NA
CDR3aa: CASSVTGTGEGKLFF
CDR3nt: TGTGCCAGCAGCGTAACCGGGACAGGGGAGGGAAAACTGTTTTTT

j_gene: TRBJ2-1
d_gene: NA
v_gene: TRBV29-1
abundance: once
CDR3aa: CSVGRRNEQFF
CDR3nt: TGCAGCGTTGGCAGGAGGAATGAGCAGTTCTTC

j_gene: TRBJ2-7
d_gene: NA
v_gene: TRBV27
abundance: few
CDR3aa: CASNQLPGDEQYF
CDR3nt: TGTGCCAGCAATCAACTACCAGGGGACGAGCAGTACTTC

j_gene: TRBJ2-5
d_gene: TRBD2
v_gene: TRBV10-3
abundance: NA
CDR3aa: CAITQTLLAGGTQYF
CDR3nt: TGTGCCATCACCCAAACCTTACTAGCGGGGGGGACCCAGTACTTC

j_gene: TRBJ1-3
d_gene: NA
v_gene: TRBV9
abundance: NA
CDR3aa: CASMGANGNTIYF
CDR3nt: TGTGCCAGCATGGGGGCGAATGGAAACACCATATATTTT

j_gene: TRBJ1-1
d_gene: TRBD1
v_gene: TRBV7-8
abundance: NA
CDR3aa: CASSPRGTANTEAFF
CDR3nt: TGTGCCAGCAGCCCTCGTGGGACAGCGAACACTGAAGCTTTCTTT

j_gene: TRBJ2-1
d_gene: TRBD1
v_gene: TRBV10-3
abundance: NA
CDR3aa: CAISDGQGAGEQFF
CDR3nt: TGTGCCATCAGTGACGGGCAGGGGGCAGGTGAGCAGTTCTTC

j_gene: TRBJ1-2
d_gene: NA
v_gene: TRBV10-3
abundance: NA
CDR3aa: CAISEDHTGYGYTF
CDR3nt: TGTGCCATCAGTGAGGACCACACGGGGTATGGCTACACCTTC

j_gene: TRBJ1-1
d_gene: NA
v_gene: TRBV5-1
abundance: NA
CDR3aa: CASSSNQNTEAFF
CDR3nt: TGCGCCAGCAGCTCTAACCAGAACACTGAAGCTTTCTTT